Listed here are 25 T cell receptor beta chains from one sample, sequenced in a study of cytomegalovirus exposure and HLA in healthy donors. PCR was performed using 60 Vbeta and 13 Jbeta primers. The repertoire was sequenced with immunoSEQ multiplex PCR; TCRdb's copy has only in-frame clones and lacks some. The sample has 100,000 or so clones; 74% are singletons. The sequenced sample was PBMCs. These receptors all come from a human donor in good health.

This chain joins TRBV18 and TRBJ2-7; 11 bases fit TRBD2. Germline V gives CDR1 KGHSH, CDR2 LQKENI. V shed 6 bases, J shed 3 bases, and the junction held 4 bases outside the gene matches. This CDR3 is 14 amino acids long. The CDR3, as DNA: TGTGCCAGCTCCCGCGGGACTAGCGGCTACGAGCAGTACTTC. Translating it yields CASSRGTSGYEQYF.

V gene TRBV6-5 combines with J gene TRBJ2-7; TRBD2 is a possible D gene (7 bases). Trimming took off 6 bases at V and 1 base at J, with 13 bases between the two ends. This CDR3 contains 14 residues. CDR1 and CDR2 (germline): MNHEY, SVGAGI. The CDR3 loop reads CASSSRGASYEQYF. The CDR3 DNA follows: TGTGCCAGCAGCTCCCGGGGGGCGTCCTACGAGCAGTACTTC.

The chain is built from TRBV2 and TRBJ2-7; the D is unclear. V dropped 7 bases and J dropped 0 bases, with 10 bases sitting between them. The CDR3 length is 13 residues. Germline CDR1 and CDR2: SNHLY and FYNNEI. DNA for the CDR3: TGTGCCAGCACGAGATTGAACTCCTACGAGCAGTACTTC. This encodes CASTRLNSYEQYF. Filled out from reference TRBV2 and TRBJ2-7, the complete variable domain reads EPEVTQTPSHQVTQMGQEVILRCVPISNHLYFYWYRQILGQKVEFLVSFYNNEISEKSEIFDDQFSVERPDGSNFTLKIRSTKLEDSAMYFCASTRLNSYEQYFGPGTRLTVT.

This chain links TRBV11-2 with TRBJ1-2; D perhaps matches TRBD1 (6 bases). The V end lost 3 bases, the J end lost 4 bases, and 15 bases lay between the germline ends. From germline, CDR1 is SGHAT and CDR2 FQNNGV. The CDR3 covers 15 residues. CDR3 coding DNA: TGTGCCAGCAGCTTGTCCGGACAGACAATCTATGGCTACACCTTC. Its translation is CASSLSGQTIYGYTF.

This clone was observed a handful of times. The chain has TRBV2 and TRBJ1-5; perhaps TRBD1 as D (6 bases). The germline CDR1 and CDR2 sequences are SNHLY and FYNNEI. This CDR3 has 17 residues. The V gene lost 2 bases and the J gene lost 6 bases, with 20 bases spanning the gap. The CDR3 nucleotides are TGTGCCAGCAGTGAATGGGTACTTGAGGGGGGGAGTCAGCCCCAGCATTTT. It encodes CASSEWVLEGGSQPQHF.

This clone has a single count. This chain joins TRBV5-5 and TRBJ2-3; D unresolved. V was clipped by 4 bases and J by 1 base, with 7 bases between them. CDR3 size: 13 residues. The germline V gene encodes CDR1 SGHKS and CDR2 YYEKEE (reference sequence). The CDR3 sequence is CASSPFRTDTQYF. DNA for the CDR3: TGTGCCAGCAGCCCTTTCCGCACAGATACGCAGTATTTT.

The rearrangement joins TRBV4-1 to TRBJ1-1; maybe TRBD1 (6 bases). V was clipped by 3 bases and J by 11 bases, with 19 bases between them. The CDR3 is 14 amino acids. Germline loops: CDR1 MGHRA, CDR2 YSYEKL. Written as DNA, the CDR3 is TGCGCCAGCAGCCAGGCATCCGACAGGTGGATCGCTTTCTTT. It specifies CASSQASDRWIAFF.

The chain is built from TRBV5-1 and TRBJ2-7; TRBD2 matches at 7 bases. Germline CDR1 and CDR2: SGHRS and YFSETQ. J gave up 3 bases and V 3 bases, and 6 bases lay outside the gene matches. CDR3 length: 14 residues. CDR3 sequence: CASSSGAGDYEQYF. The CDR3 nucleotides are TGCGCCAGCAGCTCTGGGGCGGGGGACTACGAGCAGTACTTC.

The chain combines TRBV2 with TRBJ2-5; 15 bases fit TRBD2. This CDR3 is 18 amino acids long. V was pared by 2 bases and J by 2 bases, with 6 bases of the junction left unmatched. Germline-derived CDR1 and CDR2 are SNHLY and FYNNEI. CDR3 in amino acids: CASSEFFGTSGGQETQYF. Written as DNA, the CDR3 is TGTGCCAGCAGTGAATTTTTCGGGACTAGCGGGGGGCAAGAGACCCAGTACTTC.

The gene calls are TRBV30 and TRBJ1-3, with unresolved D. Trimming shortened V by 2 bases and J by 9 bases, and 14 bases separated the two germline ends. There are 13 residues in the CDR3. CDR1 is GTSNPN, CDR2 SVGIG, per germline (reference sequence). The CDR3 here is CAWSRLPSFTIYF. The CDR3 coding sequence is TGTGCCTGGAGTAGACTCCCTAGTTTCACCATATATTTT.

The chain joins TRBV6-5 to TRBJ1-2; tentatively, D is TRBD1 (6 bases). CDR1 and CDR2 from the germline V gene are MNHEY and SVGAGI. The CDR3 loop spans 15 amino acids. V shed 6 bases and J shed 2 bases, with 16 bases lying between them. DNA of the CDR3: TGTGCCAGCAGCTCCCCCGGACAGACCAACTATGGCTACACCTTC. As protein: CASSSPGQTNYGYTF.

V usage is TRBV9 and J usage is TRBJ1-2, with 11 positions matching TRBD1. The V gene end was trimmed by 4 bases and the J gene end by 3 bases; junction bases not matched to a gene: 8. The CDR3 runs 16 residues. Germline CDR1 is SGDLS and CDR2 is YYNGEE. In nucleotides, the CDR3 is TGTGCCAGCAGCCCGCGGACAGGGGGCGTAGACTATGGCTACACCTTC. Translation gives CASSPRTGGVDYGYTF.

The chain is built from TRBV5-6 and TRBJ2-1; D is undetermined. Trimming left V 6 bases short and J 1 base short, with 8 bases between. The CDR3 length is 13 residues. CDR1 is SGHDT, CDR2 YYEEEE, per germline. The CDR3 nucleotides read TGTGCCAGCAACCAGGAATCCTACAATGAGCAGTTCTTC. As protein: CASNQESYNEQFF.

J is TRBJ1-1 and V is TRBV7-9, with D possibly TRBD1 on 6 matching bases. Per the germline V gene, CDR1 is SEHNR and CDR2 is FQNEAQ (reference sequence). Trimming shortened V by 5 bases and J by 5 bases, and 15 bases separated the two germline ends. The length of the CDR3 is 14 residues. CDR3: CASSQLQGSTEAFF. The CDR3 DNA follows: TGTGCCAGCAGCCAACTCCAGGGGTCTACTGAAGCTTTCTTT.

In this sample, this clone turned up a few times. The chain's CDR3 is CASSLGLAGGEQFF. CDR3 sequence (DNA): TGTGCCAGCAGCTTAGGACTAGCGGGAGGTGAGCAGTTCTTC. The chain recombines TRBV7-7 with TRBJ2-1; 13 nucleotides agree with TRBD2. The CDR3 totals 14 residues. J was trimmed by 9 bases and V by 1 base; bases with no gene match: 0. Germline V gene data show CDR1 as SSHAT and CDR2 as FNYEAQ (reference sequence). The whole variable domain, filled in from reference TRBV7-7 and TRBJ2-1, reads GAGVSQSPRYKVTKRGQDVTLRCDPISSHATLYWYQQALGQGPEFLTYFNYEAQPDKSGLPSDRFSAERPEGSISTLTIQRTEQRDSAMYRCASSLGLAGGEQFFGPGTRLTVL.

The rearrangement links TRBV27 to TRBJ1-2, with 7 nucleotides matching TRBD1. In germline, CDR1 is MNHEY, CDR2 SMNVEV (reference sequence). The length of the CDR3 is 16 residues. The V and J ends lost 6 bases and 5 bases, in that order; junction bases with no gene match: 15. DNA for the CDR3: TGTGCCAGCAGACCCAAGGGGGGAAGGGGGCGGTATGGCTACACCTTC. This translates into CASRPKGGRGRYGYTF.

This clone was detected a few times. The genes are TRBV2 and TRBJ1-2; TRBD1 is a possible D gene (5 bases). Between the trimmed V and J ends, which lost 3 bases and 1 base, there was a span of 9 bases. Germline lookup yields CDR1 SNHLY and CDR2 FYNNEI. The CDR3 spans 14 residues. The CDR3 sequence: CASSDLGLNYGYTF. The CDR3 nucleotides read TGTGCCAGCAGTGATCTGGGGCTTAACTATGGCTACACCTTC.

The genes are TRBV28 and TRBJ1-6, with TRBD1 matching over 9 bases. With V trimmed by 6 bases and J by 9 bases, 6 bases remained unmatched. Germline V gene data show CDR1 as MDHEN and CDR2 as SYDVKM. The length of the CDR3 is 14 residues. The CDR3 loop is CASRNRGRSSPLHF. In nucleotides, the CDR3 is TGTGCCAGCAGAAACAGGGGGCGTTCTTCACCCCTCCACTTT.

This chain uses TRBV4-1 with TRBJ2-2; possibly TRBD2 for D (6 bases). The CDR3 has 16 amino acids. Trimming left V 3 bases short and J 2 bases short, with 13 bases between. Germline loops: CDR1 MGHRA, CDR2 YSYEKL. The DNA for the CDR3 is TGCGCCAGCAGCCACGGGCGGGGCGACAACACCGGGGAGCTGTTTTTT. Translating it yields CASSHGRGDNTGELFF.

The CDR3, as DNA: TGTGCCAGCAGTTCGGACAGGGGAGATCAGCCCCAGCATTTT. Residues: CASSSDRGDQPQHF. The chain recombines TRBV28 with TRBJ1-5; 9 positions agree with TRBD1. This CDR3 has 14 amino acids. Trimming removed 4 bases from V and 5 bases from J; junction bases left unmatched: 3. Germline CDR1 MDHEN, CDR2 SYDVKM.

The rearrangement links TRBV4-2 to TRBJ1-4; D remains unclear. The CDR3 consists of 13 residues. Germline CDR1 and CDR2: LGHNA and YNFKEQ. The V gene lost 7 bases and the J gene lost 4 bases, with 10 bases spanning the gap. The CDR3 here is CASTNQYNEKLFF. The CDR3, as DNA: TGTGCCAGCACCAATCAGTATAATGAAAAACTGTTTTTT.

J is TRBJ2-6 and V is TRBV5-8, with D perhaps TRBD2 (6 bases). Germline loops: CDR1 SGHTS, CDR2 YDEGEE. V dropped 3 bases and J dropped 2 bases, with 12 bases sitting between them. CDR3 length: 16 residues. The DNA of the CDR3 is TGTGCCAGCAGCTACGTCCGGGGGACTGGGGCCAACGTCCTGACTTTC. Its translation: CASSYVRGTGANVLTF.

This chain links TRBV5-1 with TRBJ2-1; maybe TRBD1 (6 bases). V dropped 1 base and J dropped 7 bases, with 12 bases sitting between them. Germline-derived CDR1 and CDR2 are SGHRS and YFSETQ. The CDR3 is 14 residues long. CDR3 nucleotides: TGCGCCAGCAGCTTGAGAGGGGGTGGGAATGAGCAGTTCTTC. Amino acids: CASSLRGGGNEQFF.

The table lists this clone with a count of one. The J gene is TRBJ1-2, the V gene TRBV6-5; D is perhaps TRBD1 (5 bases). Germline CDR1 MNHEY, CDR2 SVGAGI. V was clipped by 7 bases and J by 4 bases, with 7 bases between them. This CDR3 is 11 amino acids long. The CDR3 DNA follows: TGTGCCAGCAAGACAGCCTATGGCTACACCTTC. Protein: CASKTAYGYTF.

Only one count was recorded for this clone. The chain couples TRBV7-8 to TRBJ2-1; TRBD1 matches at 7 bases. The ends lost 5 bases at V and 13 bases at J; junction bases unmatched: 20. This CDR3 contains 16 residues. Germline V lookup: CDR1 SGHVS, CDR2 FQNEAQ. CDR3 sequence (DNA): TGTGCCAGCAGCCCCCCGGACAGGCGACGTGGGGACCGACAGTTCTTC. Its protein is CASSPPDRRRGDRQFF.